The text below deals with one T cell receptor (beta chain). This entry is derived from a study of T cells expressing NK-cell markers. TCRdb processed the 5' RACE reads again and assigns one entry to each CDR3 protein, with no DNA. The listing contains some 410,000 distinct CDR3 sequences. The CDR3 sequence is 18 residues long. In germline, CDR1 is LGHDT, CDR2 YNNKEL (reference sequence). The chain carries TRBV3-1 and TRBJ2-2; the D call from TCRdb, TRBD2, cannot be confirmed without DNA. Sample: blood T cells: a sorted CD56 or NKG2C T cell subset, CD4+ or CD8+ T cells, or bulk PBMC T cells (not recorded which). This clonotype was sampled from a woman between 18 and 75 years old in good health. The CDR3 region is CASSQDRALIRDTGELFF.